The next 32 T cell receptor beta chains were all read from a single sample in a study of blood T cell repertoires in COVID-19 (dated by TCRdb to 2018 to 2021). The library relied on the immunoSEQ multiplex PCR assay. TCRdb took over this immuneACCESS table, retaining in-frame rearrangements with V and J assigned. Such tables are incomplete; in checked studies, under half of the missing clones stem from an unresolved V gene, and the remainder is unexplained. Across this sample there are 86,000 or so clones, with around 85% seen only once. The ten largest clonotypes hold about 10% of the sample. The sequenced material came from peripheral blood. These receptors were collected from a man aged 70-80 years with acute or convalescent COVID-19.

CDR3 in amino acids: CASSRNTEAFF. In DNA, the CDR3 is TGTGCCAGCAGCCGGAACACTGAAGCTTTCTTT. This sequence joins TRBV13 and TRBJ1-1, with no clear D. The length of the CDR3 is 11 residues. From germline, CDR1 is PRHDT and CDR2 FYEKMQ (reference sequence). Trimming took off 5 bases at V and 1 base at J, with 2 bases between the two ends. The entire variable domain, with the rest obtained from reference TRBV13 and TRBJ1-1, is as follows: AAGVIQSPRHLIKEKRETATLKCYPIPRHDTVYWYQQGPGQDPQFLISFYEKMQSDKGSIPDRFSAQQFSDYHSELNMSSLELGDSALYFCASSRNTEAFFGQGTRLTVV.

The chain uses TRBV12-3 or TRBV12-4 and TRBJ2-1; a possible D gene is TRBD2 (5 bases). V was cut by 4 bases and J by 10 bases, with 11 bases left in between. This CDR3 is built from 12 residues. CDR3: CASSSGVKEQFF. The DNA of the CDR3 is TGTGCCAGCAGTTCCGGGGTAAAGGAGCAGTTCTTC.

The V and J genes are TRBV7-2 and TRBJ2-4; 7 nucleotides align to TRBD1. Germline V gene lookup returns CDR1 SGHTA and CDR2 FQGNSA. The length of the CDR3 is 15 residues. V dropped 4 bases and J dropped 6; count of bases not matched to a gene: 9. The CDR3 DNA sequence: TGTGCCAGCAGCTCATCGACAGGGTTGGGAAACATTCAGTACTTC. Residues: CASSSSTGLGNIQYF.

The CDR3 is CASSTDQGPFSSYEQYF. The CDR3 DNA follows: TGTGCCAGCAGTACCGACCAGGGTCCCTTTAGCTCCTACGAGCAGTACTTC. The V call is TRBV28, the J call TRBJ2-7, with TRBD1 as a possible D gene (5 bases). The length of the CDR3 is 17 residues. Trimming took off 5 bases at V and 0 bases at J, with 20 bases between the two ends. Germline CDR1 MDHEN, CDR2 SYDVKM.

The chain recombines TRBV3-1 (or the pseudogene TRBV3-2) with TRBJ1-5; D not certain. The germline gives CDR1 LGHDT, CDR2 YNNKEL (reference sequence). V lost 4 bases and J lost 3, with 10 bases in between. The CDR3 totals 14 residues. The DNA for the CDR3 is TGTGCCAGCAGCCCACGGGGTAACAATCAGCCCCAGCATTTT. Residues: CASSPRGNNQPQHF.

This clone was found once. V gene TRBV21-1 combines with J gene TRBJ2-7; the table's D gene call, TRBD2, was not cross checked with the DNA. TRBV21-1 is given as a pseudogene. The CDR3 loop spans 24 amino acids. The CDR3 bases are TGTGCCAGCAGCAAAATTGGGGGCGGGTTGCGGGAGGTCCGGCGCGTGTCGAGGGGATCCGAGCAGTACGTC. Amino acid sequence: CASSKIGGGLREVRRVSRGSEQYV.

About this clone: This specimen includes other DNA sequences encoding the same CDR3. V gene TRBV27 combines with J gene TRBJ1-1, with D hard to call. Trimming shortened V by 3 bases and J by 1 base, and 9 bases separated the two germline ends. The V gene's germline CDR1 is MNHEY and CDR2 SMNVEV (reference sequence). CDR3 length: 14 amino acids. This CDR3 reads CASSFLAGNTEAFF. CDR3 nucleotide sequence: TGTGCCAGCAGTTTTTTGGCGGGGAACACTGAAGCTTTCTTT.

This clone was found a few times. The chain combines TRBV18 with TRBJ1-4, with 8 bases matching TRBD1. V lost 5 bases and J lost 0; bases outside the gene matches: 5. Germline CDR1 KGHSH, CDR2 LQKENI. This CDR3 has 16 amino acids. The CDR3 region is CASSTTQGATNEKLFF. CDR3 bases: TGTGCCAGCTCAACAACACAGGGGGCAACTAATGAAAAACTGTTTTTT.

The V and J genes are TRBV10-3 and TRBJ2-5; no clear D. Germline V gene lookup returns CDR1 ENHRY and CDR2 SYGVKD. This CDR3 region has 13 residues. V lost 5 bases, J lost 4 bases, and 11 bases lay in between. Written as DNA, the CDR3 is TGTGCCATCAGTCTCGAAACGAGAGAGACCCAGTACTTC. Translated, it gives CAISLETRETQYF.

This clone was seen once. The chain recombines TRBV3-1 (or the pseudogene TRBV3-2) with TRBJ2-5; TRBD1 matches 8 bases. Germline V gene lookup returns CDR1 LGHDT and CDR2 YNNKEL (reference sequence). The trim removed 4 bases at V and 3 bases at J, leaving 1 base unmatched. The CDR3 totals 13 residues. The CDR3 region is CASSPDREETQYF. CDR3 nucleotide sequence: TGTGCCAGCAGCCCGGACAGGGAAGAGACCCAGTACTTC.

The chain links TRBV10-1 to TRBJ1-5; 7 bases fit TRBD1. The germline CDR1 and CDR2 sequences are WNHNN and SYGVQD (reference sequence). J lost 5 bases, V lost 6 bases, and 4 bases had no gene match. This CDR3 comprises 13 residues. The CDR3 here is CASRVTGDQPQHF. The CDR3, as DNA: TGCGCCAGCAGGGTCACAGGGGATCAGCCCCAGCATTTT.

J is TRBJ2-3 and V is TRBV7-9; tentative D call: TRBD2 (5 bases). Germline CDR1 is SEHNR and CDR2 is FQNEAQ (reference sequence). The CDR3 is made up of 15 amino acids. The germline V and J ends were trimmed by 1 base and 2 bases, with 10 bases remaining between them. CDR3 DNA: TGTGCCAGCAGCTTAGAAAGCGGATACACAGATACGCAGTATTTT. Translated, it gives CASSLESGYTDTQYF.

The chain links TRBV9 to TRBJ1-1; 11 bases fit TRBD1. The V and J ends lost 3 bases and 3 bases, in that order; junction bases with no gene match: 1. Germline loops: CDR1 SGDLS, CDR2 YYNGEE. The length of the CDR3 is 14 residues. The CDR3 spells CASSGGQGDTEAFF. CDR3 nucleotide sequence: TGTGCCAGCAGCGGGGGACAGGGGGACACTGAAGCTTTCTTT.

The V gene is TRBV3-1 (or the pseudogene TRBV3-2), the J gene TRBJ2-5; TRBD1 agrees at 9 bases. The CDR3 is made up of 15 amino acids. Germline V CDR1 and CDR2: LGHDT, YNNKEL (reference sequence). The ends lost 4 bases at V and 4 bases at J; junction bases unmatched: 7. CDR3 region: CASSLLDRGRETQYF. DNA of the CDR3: TGTGCCAGCAGCCTCCTGGACAGGGGCCGAGAGACCCAGTACTTC.

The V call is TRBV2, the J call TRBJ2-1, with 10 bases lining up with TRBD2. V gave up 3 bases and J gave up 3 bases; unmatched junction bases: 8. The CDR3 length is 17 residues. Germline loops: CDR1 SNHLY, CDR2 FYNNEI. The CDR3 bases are TGTGCCAGCAGTGAGGCCCTCCTAGCGGGGGACTACAATGAGCAGTTCTTC. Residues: CASSEALLAGDYNEQFF.

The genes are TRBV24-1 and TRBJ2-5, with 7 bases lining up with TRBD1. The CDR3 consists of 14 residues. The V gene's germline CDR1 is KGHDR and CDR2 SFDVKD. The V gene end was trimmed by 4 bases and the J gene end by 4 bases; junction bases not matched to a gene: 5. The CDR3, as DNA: TGTGCCACCAGTGACACCGGGACAGTAGAGACCCAGTACTTC. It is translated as CATSDTGTVETQYF.

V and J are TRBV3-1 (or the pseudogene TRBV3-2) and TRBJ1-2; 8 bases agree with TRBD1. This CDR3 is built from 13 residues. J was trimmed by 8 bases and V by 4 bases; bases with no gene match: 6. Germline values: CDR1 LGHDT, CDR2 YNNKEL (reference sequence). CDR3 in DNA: TGTGCCAGCAGCCGGACAGGGTACAAGGGCTACACCTTC. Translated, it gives CASSRTGYKGYTF.

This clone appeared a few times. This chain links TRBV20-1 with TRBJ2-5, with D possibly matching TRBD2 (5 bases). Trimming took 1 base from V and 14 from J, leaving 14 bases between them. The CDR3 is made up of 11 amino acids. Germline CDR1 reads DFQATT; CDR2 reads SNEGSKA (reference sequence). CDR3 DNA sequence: TGCAGTGCTAGAGTTCGGGATCGCCAATACTTC. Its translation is CSARVRDRQYF.

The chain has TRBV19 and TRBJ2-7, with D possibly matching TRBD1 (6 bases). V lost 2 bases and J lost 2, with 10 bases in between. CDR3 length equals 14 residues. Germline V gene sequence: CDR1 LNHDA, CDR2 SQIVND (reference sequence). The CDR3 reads CASSIRDNPYEQYF. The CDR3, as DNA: TGTGCCAGTAGTATAAGGGACAATCCCTACGAGCAGTACTTC.

The CDR3 loop is CASSQVYDTSYEQYF. The CDR3 coding sequence is TGCGCCAGCAGCCAAGTGTACGACACTTCCTACGAGCAGTACTTC. This chain connects TRBV4-1 to TRBJ2-7, with D unclear. The CDR3 runs to 15 residues. Trimming left V 1 base short and J 1 base short, with 11 bases between. Germline V gene data show CDR1 as MGHRA and CDR2 as YSYEKL.

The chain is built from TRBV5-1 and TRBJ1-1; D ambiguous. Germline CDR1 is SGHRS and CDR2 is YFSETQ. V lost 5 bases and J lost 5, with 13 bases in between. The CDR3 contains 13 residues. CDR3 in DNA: TGCGCCAGCAGTACGGGAGGGAGAACTGAAGCTTTCTTT. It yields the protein CASSTGGRTEAFF.

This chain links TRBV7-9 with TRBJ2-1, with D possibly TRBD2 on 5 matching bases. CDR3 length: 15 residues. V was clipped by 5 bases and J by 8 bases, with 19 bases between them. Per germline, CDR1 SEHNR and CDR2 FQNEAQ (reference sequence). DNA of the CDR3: TGTGCCAGCAGCCCGTGGACTCTTGGGTGGGATGAGCAGTTCTTC. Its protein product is CASSPWTLGWDEQFF.

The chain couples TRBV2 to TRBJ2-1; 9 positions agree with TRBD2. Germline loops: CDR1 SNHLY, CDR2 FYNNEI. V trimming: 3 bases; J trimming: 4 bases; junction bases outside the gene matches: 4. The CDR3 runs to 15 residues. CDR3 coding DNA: TGTGCCAGCAGTGATAGCGGGGGTCTGTACAATGAGCAGTTCTTC. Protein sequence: CASSDSGGLYNEQFF.

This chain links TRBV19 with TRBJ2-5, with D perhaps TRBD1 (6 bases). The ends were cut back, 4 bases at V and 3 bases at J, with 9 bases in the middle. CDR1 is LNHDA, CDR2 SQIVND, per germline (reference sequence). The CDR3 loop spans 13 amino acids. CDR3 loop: CASSRAGEETQYF. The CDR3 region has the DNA TGTGCCAGTAGTAGGGCAGGGGAAGAGACCCAGTACTTC.

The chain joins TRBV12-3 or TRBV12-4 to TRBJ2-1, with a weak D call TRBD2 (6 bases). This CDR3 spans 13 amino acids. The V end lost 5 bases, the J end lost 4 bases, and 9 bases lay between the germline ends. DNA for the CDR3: TGTGCCAGCAGTAGGGAGGCATACAATGAGCAGTTCTTC. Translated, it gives CASSREAYNEQFF.

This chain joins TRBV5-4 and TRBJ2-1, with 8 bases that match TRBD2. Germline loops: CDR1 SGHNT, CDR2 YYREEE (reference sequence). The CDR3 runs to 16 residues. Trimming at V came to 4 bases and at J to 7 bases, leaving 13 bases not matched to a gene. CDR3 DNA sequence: TGTGCCAGCAGCCGGGGACGGGGGGGCCGAATAAATGAGCAGTTCTTC. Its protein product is CASSRGRGGRINEQFF.

As DNA, the CDR3 is TGTGCCAGCAGCACCAGGCTAGGCTACACCTTC. It translates to CASSTRLGYTF. This rearrangement joins TRBV3-1 (or the pseudogene TRBV3-2) to TRBJ1-2; D is unresolved. The CDR3 runs to 11 residues. Trimming shortened V by 5 bases and J by 8 bases, and 9 bases separated the two germline ends. Germline V gene sequence: CDR1 LGHDT, CDR2 YNNKEL (reference sequence).

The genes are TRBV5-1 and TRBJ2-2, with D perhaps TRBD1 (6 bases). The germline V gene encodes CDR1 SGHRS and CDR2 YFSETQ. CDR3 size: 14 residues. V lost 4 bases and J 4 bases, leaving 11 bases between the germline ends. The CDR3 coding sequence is TGCGCCAGCAGCATTGGACAGTCCACCGGGGAGCTGTTTTTT. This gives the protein CASSIGQSTGELFF. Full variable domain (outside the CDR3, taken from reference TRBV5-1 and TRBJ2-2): KAGVTQTPRYLIKTRGQQVTLSCSPISGHRSVSWYQQTPGQGLQFLFEYFSETQRNKGNFPGRFSGRQFSNSRSEMNVSTLELGDSALYLCASSIGQSTGELFFGEGSRLTVL.

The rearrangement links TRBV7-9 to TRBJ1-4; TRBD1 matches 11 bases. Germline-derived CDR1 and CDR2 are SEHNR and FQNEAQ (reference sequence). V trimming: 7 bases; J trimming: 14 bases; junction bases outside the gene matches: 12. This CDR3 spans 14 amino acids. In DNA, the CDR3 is TGTGCCAGCACCTCCCGGACAGGGGGCGAATCGCTGTTTTTT. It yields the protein CASTSRTGGESLFF.

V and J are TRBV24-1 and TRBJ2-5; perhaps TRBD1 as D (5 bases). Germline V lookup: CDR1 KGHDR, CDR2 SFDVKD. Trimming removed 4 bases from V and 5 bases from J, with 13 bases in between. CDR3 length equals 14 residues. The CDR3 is CATSDPGIGETQYF. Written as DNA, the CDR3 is TGTGCCACCAGTGACCCAGGGATTGGGGAGACCCAGTACTTC.

CDR3 loop: CASSPPRGHSSGANVLTF. DNA of the CDR3: TGTGCCAGCAGCCCCCCGAGAGGACACAGCTCTGGGGCCAACGTCCTGACTTTC. V usage is TRBV3-1 (or the pseudogene TRBV3-2) and J usage is TRBJ2-6; tentative D call: TRBD1 (5 bases). The CDR3 spans 18 residues. Germline-derived CDR1 and CDR2 are LGHDT and YNNKEL (reference sequence). Trimming left V 4 bases short and J 0 bases short, with 16 bases between.

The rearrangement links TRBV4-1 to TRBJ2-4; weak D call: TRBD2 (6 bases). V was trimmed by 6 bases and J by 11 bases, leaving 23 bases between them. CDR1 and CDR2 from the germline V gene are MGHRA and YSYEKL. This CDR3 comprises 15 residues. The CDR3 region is CASSPPVSGEVVQYF. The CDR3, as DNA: TGCGCCAGCAGTCCCCCCGTGTCGGGGGAGGTCGTTCAGTACTTC.